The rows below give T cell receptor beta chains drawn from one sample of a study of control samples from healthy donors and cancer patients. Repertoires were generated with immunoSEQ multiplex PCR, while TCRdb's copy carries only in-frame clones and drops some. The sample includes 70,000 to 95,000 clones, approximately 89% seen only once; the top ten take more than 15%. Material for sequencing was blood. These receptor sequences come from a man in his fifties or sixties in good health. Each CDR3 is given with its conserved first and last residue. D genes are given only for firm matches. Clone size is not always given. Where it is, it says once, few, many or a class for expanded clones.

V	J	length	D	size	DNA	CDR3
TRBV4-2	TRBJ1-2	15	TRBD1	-	TGTGCCAGCAGCCTCCAAACGACAGGGAACTATGGCTACACCTTC	CASSLQTTGNYGYTF
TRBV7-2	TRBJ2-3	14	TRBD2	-	TGTGCCAGCAGTTCGGGGGGGAAGACAGATACGCAGTATTTT	CASSSGGKTDTQYF
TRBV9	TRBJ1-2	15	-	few	TGTGCCAGCAGCGCCCTCCCTCGGGGGGCCTATGGCTACACCTTC	CASSALPRGAYGYTF
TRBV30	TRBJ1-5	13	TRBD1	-	TGTGCCTGGAGTGACAGGGGGATTCAGCCCCAGCATTTT	CAWSDRGIQPQHF
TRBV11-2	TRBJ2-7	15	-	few	TGTGCCAGCAGCTTAGAAAGGGCCGGTTTCTACGAGCAGTACTTC	CASSLERAGFYEQYF
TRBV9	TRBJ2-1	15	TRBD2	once	TGTGCCAGCAACCCTCCTGGCGGGAGGTTCAATGAGCAGTTCTTC	CASNPPGGRFNEQFF
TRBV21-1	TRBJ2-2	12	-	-	TGTGCCAGCAGAGGACAGGACGGGGAGCTGTTTTTT	CASRGQDGELFF
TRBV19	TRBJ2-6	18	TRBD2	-	TGTGCCAGTAGTATAAGGACTAGCGGGAGCACTGGGGCCAACGTCCTGACTTTC	CASSIRTSGSTGANVLTF
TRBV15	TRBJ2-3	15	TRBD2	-	TGTGCCACCAGCAGAGATGGAGCGGGGGGAGATACGCAGTATTTT	CATSRDGAGGDTQYF
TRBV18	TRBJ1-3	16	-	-	TGTGCCAGCTCACCACCCCGGGGAGTATATGGAAACACCATATATTTT	CASSPPRGVYGNTIYF
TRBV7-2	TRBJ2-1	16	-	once	TGTGCCAGCAGCTTAGCGGGGGCTAGCGCCTACAATGAGCAGTTCTTC	CASSLAGASAYNEQFF
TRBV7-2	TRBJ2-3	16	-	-	TGTGCCAGCAGCACTCAAACCTGGGACCCGACAGATACGCAGTATTTT	CASSTQTWDPTDTQYF
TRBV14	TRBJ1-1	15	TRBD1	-	TGTGCCAGCAGCCAATTCGGACAGGGTGGCACTGAAGCTTTCTTT	CASSQFGQGGTEAFF